This T cell receptor beta chain was documented in a study of OX40 agonist ivuxolimab in advanced cancers. General observations from the study: In a subset of nonresponders, normalized T-cell clonal expansion was also low.

With 7 bases removed from V and 6 bases from J, the gap between germline ends came to 16 bases. From germline, CDR1 is LNHDA and CDR2 SQIVND (reference sequence). The CDR3 length is 14 residues. This clone was found a few times. Its antigen is not known. Generated by immunoSEQ multiplex PCR, the TCRdb table keeps only in-frame clones and is missing some. The data contain 70,000 to 95,000 clones, 75% to 90% of them singletons. V and J are TRBV19 and TRBJ1-5; no clear D gene. The clonotype comes from an adult with an advanced solid tumor such as melanoma, head and neck, liver or kidney cancer. Sequenced here: CD4+ or CD8+ T cells sorted from blood, sampled in a trial of the OX40 agonist ivuxolimab. CDR3 amino acids: CASTQTGNSQPQHF. CDR3 coding DNA: TGTGCCAGTACTCAAACGGGGAATTCTCAGCCCCAGCATTTT.